This T cell receptor (beta chain) was sequenced for a study of regulatory and conventional T cells in RAG deficiency. The sorted conventional CD4+ T cells were CD25-low and CD127-high, with genomic DNA sequenced. The protocol was immunoSEQ multiplex PCR, while the TCRdb copy is restricted to in-frame clones and leaves out a portion. This table holds 20,000 to 25,000 clones, 90% to 95% found once. The V and J ends lost 0 bases and 6 bases respectively, with 18 bases between them. Germline-derived CDR1 and CDR2 are KGHSH and LQKENI. The CDR3 sequence is 16 residues long. The sample was also linked to a second study, of regulatory T cells. That work adds: Primers: 52 TRBV forward and 13 TRBJ reverse. Skewed V and J usage and few unique V-J pairs marked patient repertoires, most in Tregs.

Sequencing was done on a sample of CD4+ T cells sorted from blood. The chain employs TRBV18 and TRBJ2-7, with D perhaps being TRBD1 or TRBD2 (5 bases each). This clonotype was obtained from a human donor in good health. CDR3 residues: CASSPPIRLQGAEQYF. DNA of the CDR3: TGTGCCAGCTCACCACCAATAAGGCTTCAGGGAGCCGAGCAGTACTTC. Full variable domain (missing parts from reference TRBV18 and TRBJ2-7): NAGVMQNPRHLVRRRGQEARLRCSPMKGHSHVYWYRQLPEEGLKFMVYLQKENIIDESGMPKERFSAEFPKEGPSILRIQQVVRGDSAAYFCASSPPIRLQGAEQYFGPGTRLTVT.